The clone carrying this T cell receptor beta chain was recorded many times. What it binds is unknown. This entry is derived from a study of T-cell reconstitution after alpha-beta-depleted transplantation in children. Notes on the study in general: T-cell numbers and diversity one year post-transplant derived largely from freshly generated T cells.

V lost 5 bases to trimming and J lost 3 bases; unmatched junction nucleotides: 11. There are 17 residues in the CDR3. CDR1 SGHAT and CDR2 FQDESV come from the germline V gene (reference sequence). A library of TCRbeta sequences, prepared with unique molecular identifiers, was generated. TCRdb re-analysed the PCR reads in MiXCR, keeping a single row per CDR3 protein. The data contain some 200,000 distinct CDR3 sequences, about 6% of them singletons. The sample in question was PBMCs, obtained before TCRalphabeta/CD19-depleted stem cell transplant. The rearrangement uses TRBV11-1 and TRBJ2-5; 11 bases are a match to TRBD1. The clonotype was recovered from a girl in the first two years of life with combined immunodeficiency, due to receive a stem cell transplant. The CDR3: CASSGQGAGWLEETQYF. The CDR3 DNA reads as TGTGCCAGCAGCGGACAGGGGGCAGGGTGGCTTGAAGAGACCCAGTACTTC.